This T cell receptor beta chain appears in the sequencing data of a study of vaccination effects on CD4 cells after COVID-19. Across the study: From a couple of convalescent patients, samples were taken 16 days and one week before vaccination.

Peptide-pool stimulation followed by sequencing identified expanded antigen-specific CD4+ clonotypes in the ViraFEST assay. Following culture for roughly 10 days, CD4+ T cells were isolated. PCR-confirmed SARS-CoV-2 infection occurred in the person between March and December 2020. TCRdb's table, derived via immunoSEQ multiplex PCR, lists solely in-frame clones and lacks some. In the table there are approximately 24,000 clones, about 72% of which are singletons. Points on this clone: What it binds is not known.

Germline V lookup: CDR1 SGHNT, CDR2 YYREEE (reference sequence). The CDR3 is 16 residues long. Trimming stripped 1 base from V and 1 base from J, with 9 bases between. The sequencing here drew on CD4+ T cells from PBMCs cultured with SARS-CoV-2 spike peptides, taken before COVID-19 vaccination. The TCR comes from a human donor who had a prior SARS-CoV-2 infection. The chain carries TRBV5-4 and TRBJ2-6; D is uncertain. CDR3 sequence (DNA): TGTGCCAGCAGCTTGAGGGCAGGATCTGGGGCCAACGTCCTGACTTTC. Amino acids: CASSLRAGSGANVLTF. Variable domain in full (rest from reference TRBV5-4 and TRBJ2-6): ETGVTQSPTHLIKTRGQQVTLRCSSQSGHNTVSWYQQALGQGPQFIFQYYREEENGRGNFPPRFSGLQFPNYSSELNVNALELDDSALYLCASSLRAGSGANVLTFGAGSRLTVL.